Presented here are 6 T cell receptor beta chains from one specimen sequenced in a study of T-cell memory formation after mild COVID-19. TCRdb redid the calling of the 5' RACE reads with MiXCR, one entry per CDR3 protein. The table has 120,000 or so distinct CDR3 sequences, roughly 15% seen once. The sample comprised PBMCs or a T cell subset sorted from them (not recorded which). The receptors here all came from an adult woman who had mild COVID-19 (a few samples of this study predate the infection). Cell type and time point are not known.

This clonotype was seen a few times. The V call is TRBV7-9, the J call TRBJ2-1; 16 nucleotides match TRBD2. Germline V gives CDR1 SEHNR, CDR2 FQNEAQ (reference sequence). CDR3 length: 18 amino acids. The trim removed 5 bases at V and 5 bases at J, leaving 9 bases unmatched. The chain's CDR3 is CASSLGTSGRVGNNEQFF. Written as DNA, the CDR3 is TGTGCCAGCAGCCTGGGGACTAGCGGGAGGGTTGGCAACAATGAGCAGTTCTTC.

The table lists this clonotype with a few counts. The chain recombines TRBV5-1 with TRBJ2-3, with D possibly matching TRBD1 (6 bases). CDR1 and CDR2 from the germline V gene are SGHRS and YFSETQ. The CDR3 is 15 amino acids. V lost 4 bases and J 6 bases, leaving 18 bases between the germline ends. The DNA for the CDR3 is TGCGCCAGCAGCGGTGTTCCAGGGGCATTGGATACGCAGTATTTT. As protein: CASSGVPGALDTQYF.

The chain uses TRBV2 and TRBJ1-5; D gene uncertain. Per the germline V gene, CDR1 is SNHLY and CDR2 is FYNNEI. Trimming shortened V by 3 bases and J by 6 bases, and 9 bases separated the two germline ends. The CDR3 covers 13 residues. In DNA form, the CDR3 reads TGTGCCAGCAGTGAGGAGGGTTCTCAGCCCCAGCATTTT. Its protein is CASSEEGSQPQHF.

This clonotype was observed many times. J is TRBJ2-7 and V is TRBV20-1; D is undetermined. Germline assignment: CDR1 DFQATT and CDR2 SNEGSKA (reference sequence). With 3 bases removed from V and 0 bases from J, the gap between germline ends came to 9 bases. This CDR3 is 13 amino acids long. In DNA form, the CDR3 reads TGCAGTGCTAGCCCAGTTACCTCCTACGAGCAGTACTTC. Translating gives CSASPVTSYEQYF.

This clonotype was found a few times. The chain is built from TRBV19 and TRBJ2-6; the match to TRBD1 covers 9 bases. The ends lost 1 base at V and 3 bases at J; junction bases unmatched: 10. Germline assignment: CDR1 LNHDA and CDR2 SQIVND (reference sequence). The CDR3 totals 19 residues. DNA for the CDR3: TGTGCCAGTAGTATAGGAGGTGGGACAGGGTCATATGGGGCCAACGTCCTGACTTTC. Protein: CASSIGGGTGSYGANVLTF.

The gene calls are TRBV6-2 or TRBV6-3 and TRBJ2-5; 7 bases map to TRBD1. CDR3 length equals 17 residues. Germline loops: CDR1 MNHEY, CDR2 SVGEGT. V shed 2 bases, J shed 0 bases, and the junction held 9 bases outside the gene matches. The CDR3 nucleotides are TGTGCCAGCAGTTACCTATCCGGGACAGATTACCAAGAGACCCAGTACTTC. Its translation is CASSYLSGTDYQETQYF.